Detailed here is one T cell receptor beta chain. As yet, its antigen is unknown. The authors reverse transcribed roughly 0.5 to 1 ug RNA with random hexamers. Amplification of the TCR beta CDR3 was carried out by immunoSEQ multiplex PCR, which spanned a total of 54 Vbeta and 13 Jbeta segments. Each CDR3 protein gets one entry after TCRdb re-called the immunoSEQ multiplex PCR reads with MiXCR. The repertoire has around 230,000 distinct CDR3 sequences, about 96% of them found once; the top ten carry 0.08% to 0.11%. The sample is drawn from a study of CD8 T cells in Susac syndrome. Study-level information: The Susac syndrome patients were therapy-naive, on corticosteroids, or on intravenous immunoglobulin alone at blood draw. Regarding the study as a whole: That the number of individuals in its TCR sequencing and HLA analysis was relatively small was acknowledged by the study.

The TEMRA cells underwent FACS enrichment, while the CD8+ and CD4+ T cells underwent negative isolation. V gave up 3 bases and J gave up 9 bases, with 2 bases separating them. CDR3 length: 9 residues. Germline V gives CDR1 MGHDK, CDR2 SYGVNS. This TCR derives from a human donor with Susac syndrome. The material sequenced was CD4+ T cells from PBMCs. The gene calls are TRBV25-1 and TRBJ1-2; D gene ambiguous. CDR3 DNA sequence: TGTGCCAGCAGTGATTGCTACACCTTC. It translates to CASSDCYTF.